A single sample is the source of the 5 T cell receptor beta chains below, sequenced in a study of shared clonotypes between healthy human individuals. The table came from immunoSEQ multiplex PCR; TCRdb's copy has only in-frame clones and leaves some out. The sample records approximately 470,000 clones, more than 65% being singletons. The sequenced sample was PBMCs. The source is a woman aged 40 to 50 in good health. Some clones in this sample may be carry-over from other donors' samples.

The chain is built from TRBV5-1 and TRBJ2-4; D is perhaps TRBD1 or TRBD2 (5 bases each). Germline-derived CDR1 and CDR2 are SGHRS and YFSETQ. The CDR3 spans 14 residues. The V and J ends lost 0 bases and 7 bases respectively, with 11 bases between them. CDR3 region: CASSLESEGNIQYF. CDR3 coding DNA: TGCGCCAGCAGCTTGGAGTCAGAGGGGAACATTCAGTACTTC.

The chain is built from TRBV19 and TRBJ2-7; 9 nucleotides line up with TRBD1. V lost 1 base, J lost 4 bases, and 5 bases stayed unmatched. CDR1 LNHDA and CDR2 SQIVND come from the germline V gene (reference sequence). The CDR3 runs 15 residues. The CDR3, as DNA: TGTGCCAGTAGTATAGGAGGGACAGGGTCGTACGAGCAGTACTTC. This codes for CASSIGGTGSYEQYF. Using reference TRBV19 and TRBJ2-7 for the parts outside the CDR3, the full variable domain is DGGITQSPKYLFRKEGQNVTLSCEQNLNHDAMYWYRQDPGQGLRLIYYSQIVNDFQKGDIAEGYSVSREKKESFPLTVTSAQKNPTAFYLCASSIGGTGSYEQYFGPGTRLTVT.

The rearrangement links TRBV7-9 to TRBJ2-7; 9 nucleotides match TRBD1. Germline CDR1 reads SEHNR; CDR2 reads FQNEAQ (reference sequence). The ends lost 4 bases at V and 0 bases at J; junction bases unmatched: 1. The CDR3 sequence is 14 residues long. The CDR3 loop is CASSSQGASYEQYF. Here the CDR3 DNA reads TGTGCCAGCAGCTCACAGGGGGCCTCCTACGAGCAGTACTTC.

This clone was found many times. This CDR3 is also generated by other DNA sequences in the sample. The chain carries TRBV28 and TRBJ1-2; D remains unclear. This CDR3 contains 11 residues. Trimming cost V 4 bases and J 8 bases, with 8 bases left between them. Germline V gene sequence: CDR1 MDHEN, CDR2 SYDVKM. The CDR3 nucleotides read TGTGCCAGCAGTTATCTTAAGGGCTACACCTTC. This gives the protein CASSYLKGYTF.

The CDR3 protein is CAPGQASLNTEAFF. CDR3 in DNA: TGTGCCCCCGGACAGGCCTCTTTGAACACTGAAGCTTTCTTT. The V and J genes are TRBV30 and TRBJ1-1; 7 positions agree with TRBD1. The CDR3 has 14 amino acids. J lost 0 bases, V lost 8 bases, and 9 bases had no gene match. Germline CDR1 and CDR2: GTSNPN and SVGIG (reference sequence).